Below, one TCR beta chain is given with its context. This entry belongs to a study of blood T cell repertoires in COVID-19. The table came from immunoSEQ multiplex PCR; TCRdb's copy has only in-frame clones and leaves some out. This sample has approximately 300,000 clones; roughly 90% occur once, and the top ten carry roughly 5%. V gave up 6 bases and J gave up 7 bases; unmatched junction bases: 1. Germline V gene lookup returns CDR1 SGHTA and CDR2 FQGNSA. The CDR3 totals 13 residues. The specimen sequenced was PBMCs or T cells enriched from blood (not recorded which). J is TRBJ2-2 and V is TRBV7-2; 11 bases map to TRBD2. The receptor's source is a man aged 55 to 70 who had recovered from COVID-19. In nucleotides, the CDR3 is TGTGCCAGCAGGCTAGCGGGAGGCGGGGAGCTGTTTTTT. Encoded protein: CASRLAGGGELFF.